The T cell receptor (beta chain) under discussion was sequenced for a study of CXCR3-negative and CXCR3-positive naive CD8 T cells. Study observations and caveats: Memory cells showed distinct TRBV-TRBJ patterns, while the two naive subsets matched. Once cells were cryopreserved, CXCR3 expression went down partly, and most assays used fresh PBMCs.

Germline V CDR1 and CDR2: SGHTA, FQGTGA. CDR3 size: 17 residues. The authors prepared UMI-labeled TRB cDNA libraries by 5' RACE. Reprocessing the 5' RACE reads, TCRdb reports a single entry for every CDR3 protein and omits DNA. The sample table sets out 70,000 to 95,000 distinct CDR3 sequences. A note on this clonotype: Its antigen is not identified.

The sample was naive CXCR3- CD8+ T cells from blood. Sample subset: CD45RO-CCR7+CD27+CD95- naive CD8+ T cells lacking CXCR3 (TNR3-). The chain combines TRBV7-3 with TRBJ2-1; TCRdb gives TRBD2 as the D gene, but with no DNA this cannot be confirmed. This TCR was sampled from a human donor in good health. Some clones in this sample may be carry-over from other donors' samples. CDR3 protein: CASSLTGTSWSRDEQFF.